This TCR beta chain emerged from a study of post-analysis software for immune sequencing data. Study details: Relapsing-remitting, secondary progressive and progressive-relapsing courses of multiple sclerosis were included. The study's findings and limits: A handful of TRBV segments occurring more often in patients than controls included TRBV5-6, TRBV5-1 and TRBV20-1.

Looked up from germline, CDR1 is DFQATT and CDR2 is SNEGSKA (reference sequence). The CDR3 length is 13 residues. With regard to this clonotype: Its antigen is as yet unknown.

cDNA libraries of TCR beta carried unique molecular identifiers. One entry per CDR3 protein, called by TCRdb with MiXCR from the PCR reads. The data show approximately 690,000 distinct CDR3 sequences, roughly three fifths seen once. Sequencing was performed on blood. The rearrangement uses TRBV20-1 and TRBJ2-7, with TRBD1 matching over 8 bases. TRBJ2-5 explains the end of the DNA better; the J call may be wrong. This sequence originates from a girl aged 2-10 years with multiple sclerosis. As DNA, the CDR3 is TGCAGTGCTAGACAGGGGGCGGTGGAGACCCAGTACTTC. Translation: CSARQGAVETQYF.